Listed below are T cell receptor beta chains from one sample, sequenced in a study of blood T cell repertoires in COVID-19. The repertoire was sequenced with immunoSEQ multiplex PCR; TCRdb's copy has only in-frame clones and lacks some. The table records hundreds of thousands of clones, roughly 86% of them present only once. Sequencing used peripheral blood. These receptors were obtained from a human donor in a cohort sampled during active COVID-19. Each CDR3 is given with its conserved first and last residue. A D gene is named only where the DNA matches it firmly. Clone size appears in some rows only: once, few, many, or a class for an expanded clone.

V	D	size	length	J	DNA	CDR3
TRBV2	.	.	13	TRBJ2-1	TGTGCCAGCGGATCGGGATTGGTAGGTGAGCAGTTCTTC	CASGSGLVGEQFF
TRBV15	.	once	15	TRBJ2-1	TGTGCCACCAGCAGAGGTGGACAGTCCTACAATGAGCAGTTCTTC	CATSRGGQSYNEQFF
TRBV18	TRBD1	.	16	TRBJ2-3	TGTGCCAGCTCACCTATGGGACAGGGCGGCACAGATACGCAGTATTTT	CASSPMGQGGTDTQYF
TRBV18	.	.	12	TRBJ2-1	TGTGCCAGCTCGGCGAGGGAAGCGGAGCAGTTCTTC	CASSAREAEQFF
TRBV20-1	TRBD1	.	14	TRBJ2-7	TGCAGTGCTGGTGGACAGGGTGTCCCCTACGAGCAGTACTTC	CSAGGQGVPYEQYF
TRBV4-1	.	.	13	TRBJ2-1	TGCACCAGCAGCCCCATTTCTTCGGGGGAGCAGTTCTTC	CTSSPISSGEQFF
TRBV7-6	TRBD1	.	16	TRBJ2-2	TGTGCCAGCAGCTTATCGGGACAGTTGAACACCGGGGAGCTGTTTTTT	CASSLSGQLNTGELFF
TRBV19	.	.	11	TRBJ2-2	TGTGCCAGTAGTAGACTCGGGGAGCTGTTTTTT	CASSRLGELFF
TRBV15	TRBD2	.	15	TRBJ2-2	TGTGCCACCAGCAGAACTAGCGGGACGGCCGGGGAGCTGTTTTTT	CATSRTSGTAGELFF
TRBV24-1	.	.	17	TRBJ1-1	TGTGCCACCAGTGATCTACACCTGCGCCGGGGTGGCACTGAAGCTTTCTTT	CATSDLHLRRGGTEAFF
TRBV9	TRBD1	once	16	TRBJ2-3	TGTGCCAGCAGCGTAATGGGACAGCATCTTACAGATACGCAGTATTTT	CASSVMGQHLTDTQYF
TRBV19	.	once	16	TRBJ2-6	TGTGCCAGTAGTATTGGCAGGCACTCTGGGGCCAACGTCCTGACTTTC	CASSIGRHSGANVLTF
TRBV24-1	TRBD1	few	14	TRBJ2-2	TGTGCCACCTCCCTGGAGACAGGGACCGGGGAGCTGTTTTTT	CATSLETGTGELFF
TRBV9	.	.	16	TRBJ1-2	TGTGCCAGCAGCGCGACGGCAGGGCTAGATGGCTATGGCTACACCTTC	CASSATAGLDGYGYTF
TRBV27	TRBD1	.	13	TRBJ2-3	TGTGCCAGCAGTTCCCCGGACAGGCATACGCAGTATTTT	CASSSPDRHTQYF
TRBV23-1	TRBD1	.	13	TRBJ2-7	TGCGCCAGCAGTCGATGGACAGGGGACGAGCAGTACTTC	CASSRWTGDEQYF
TRBV2	.	.	14	TRBJ2-6	TGTGCCAGCAGTTTAAACTCTGGGGCCAACGTCCTGACTTTC	CASSLNSGANVLTF
TRBV6-5	TRBD1	.	15	TRBJ1-1	TGTGCCAGCAGGGGCCCCAACAGGGGGAAGACTGAAGCTTTCTTT	CASRGPNRGKTEAFF
TRBV5-1	.	.	14	TRBJ2-1	TGCGCCAGCAGCGCACCGGGAGCCTACAATGAGCAGTTCTTC	CASSAPGAYNEQFF
TRBV28	.	.	13	TRBJ2-1	TGTGCCAGCAGCCCCGGAGGGAGGAGCGCACAGTTCTTC	CASSPGGRSAQFF
TRBV12-3/TRBV12-4	TRBD1	.	13	TRBJ1-3	TGTGCCTCTCTCAGGGACAGTAGAAACACCATATATTTT	CASLRDSRNTIYF
TRBV7-9	.	once	15	TRBJ2-6	TGTGCCAGCAGCGCGGACGTAGCGGGGGCCAACGTCCTGACTTTC	CASSADVAGANVLTF
TRBV13	TRBD2	once	15	TRBJ2-2	TGTGCCAGCAGCTCCCTGCTAGCGGGGGGTGAGGAGCTGTTTTTT	CASSSLLAGGEELFF
TRBV4-1	TRBD2	.	15	TRBJ2-7	TGCGCCAGCAGCCAACCGACTAGCGGAACGTACGAGCAGTACTTC	CASSQPTSGTYEQYF
TRBV13	TRBD2	.	19	TRBJ2-7	TGTGCCAGCAGCCAACAGACTAGCGGGAGGGCCGCTAGGGTCTACGAGCAGTACTTC	CASSQQTSGRAARVYEQYF
TRBV19	.	few	15	TRBJ2-3	TGTGCCAGTAGTATATCAGGGGAAAGCACAGATACGCAGTATTTT	CASSISGESTDTQYF
TRBV2	.	few	12	TRBJ1-2	TGTGCCAGCACAGGGCTTGTGAATGGCTACACCTTC	CASTGLVNGYTF
TRBV6-5	TRBD2	few	15	TRBJ2-5	TGTGCCACCGCCGGACTAGCGGGGGCTCAAGAGACCCAGTACTTC	CATAGLAGAQETQYF
TRBV15	.	.	16	TRBJ2-1	TGTGCCACCAGCAGACAATACGACAGGGGAGGGGATGAGCAGTTCTTC	CATSRQYDRGGDEQFF
TRBV11-2	.	.	16	TRBJ1-3	TGTGCCAGCAGCTTTCTCCTAGGGAGCTCTGGAAACACCATATATTTT	CASSFLLGSSGNTIYF
TRBV24-1	.	.	14	TRBJ2-5	TGTGCCACCAGTGACCACAGGGGGGGAGAGACCCAGTACTTC	CATSDHRGGETQYF
TRBV9	TRBD2	once	15	TRBJ2-7	TGTGCCAGCAGCGTAGTAGGGACTACCCTCTACGAGCAGTACTTC	CASSVVGTTLYEQYF
TRBV6-2/TRBV6-3	.	.	14	TRBJ2-7	TGTGCCAGCAGTTACTCGAATCCAGGTGCCGAGCAGTACTTC	CASSYSNPGAEQYF
TRBV29-1	TRBD2	.	17	TRBJ2-5	TGCAGCGCCCCTTATCGATGGGGGGGAAAAGGGCGGTGGACCCAGTACTTC	CSAPYRWGGKGRWTQYF
TRBV30	.	.	13	TRBJ1-2	TGTGCCTGGGCAGGAACAGATTCCTATGGCTACACCTTC	CAWAGTDSYGYTF
TRBV5-1	.	.	14	TRBJ1-2	TGCGCCAGCAGATCCGGAGGGTCTAACTATGGCTACACCTTC	CASRSGGSNYGYTF
TRBV2	.	once	16	TRBJ1-3	TGTGCCAGCAGTGAAGTGTCACAGGGTGGAGGAAACACCATATATTTT	CASSEVSQGGGNTIYF
TRBV28	TRBD1	.	15	TRBJ2-5	TGTGCCAGCAGCCTAACGACGGACAGGTTAAAGACCCAGTACTTC	CASSLTTDRLKTQYF
TRBV7-2	.	.	15	TRBJ1-5	TGTGCCAGCAGCTTGGCTGGGGGGAGAAGTCAGCCCCAGCATTTT	CASSLAGGRSQPQHF
TRBV5-1	TRBD1	.	16	TRBJ1-1	TGCGCCAGCAGCTTGGGCCCAGGGGGCGCTGGAACTGAAGCTTTCTTT	CASSLGPGGAGTEAFF
TRBV11-2	TRBD1	.	15	TRBJ2-5	TGTGCCAGCAGCCTACGACAGGGGTGGGTGGAGACCCAGTACTTC	CASSLRQGWVETQYF
TRBV28	TRBD2	once	18	TRBJ2-2	TGTGCCAGCAGAACTTACTGGAGGGAGGGTCCGAACACCGGGGAGCTGTTTTTT	CASRTYWREGPNTGELFF
TRBV5-8	.	.	13	TRBJ1-1	TGTGCCAGCAGCCTCATGGAGGGTACTGAAGCTTTCTTT	CASSLMEGTEAFF
TRBV20-1	TRBD1	.	14	TRBJ1-5	TGCAGTGCTAGTTGGGGACAGGGCAATCAGCCCCAGCATTTT	CSASWGQGNQPQHF
TRBV7-9	.	.	15	TRBJ1-2	TGTGCCAGCAGCTTAAAAGGACAGACCTTCTATGGCTACACCTTC	CASSLKGQTFYGYTF
TRBV9	.	.	16	TRBJ2-3	TGTGCCAGCAGCGTAGAGAGTCGGTCTAGCACAGATACGCAGTATTTT	CASSVESRSSTDTQYF
TRBV24-1	TRBD1	.	14	TRBJ1-2	TGTGCCACCTCCGGGACAGGGTCTAACTATGGCTACACCTTC	CATSGTGSNYGYTF
TRBV2	.	.	18	TRBJ1-4	TGTGCCAGCAGGGCCCCCCGGGAGGGGGGTGCCTCCCGTGGGGAACTGTTTTTT	CASRAPREGGASRGELFF
TRBV3-1/TRBV3-2	TRBD1	.	14	TRBJ1-1	TGTGCCAGCAGCCGGGACAGGGGTAACACTGAAGCTTTCTTT	CASSRDRGNTEAFF
TRBV7-3	.	.	13	TRBJ1-6	TGTGCCAGCAGCTTAACGGCGCGGACACCCCTCCACTTT	CASSLTARTPLHF
TRBV7-9	.	.	12	TRBJ1-2	TGTGCCAGCAGCTTGGTCGACGGGGGATACACCTTC	CASSLVDGGYTF
TRBV19	TRBD1	.	14	TRBJ2-3	TGTGCCAGTATGCCGACAGGGGAAGCAGATACGCAGTATTTT	CASMPTGEADTQYF
TRBV5-4	TRBD1	once	14	TRBJ1-2	TGTGCCAGCAGCTTCGGGACAGACTCTAAGGGCTACACCTTC	CASSFGTDSKGYTF
TRBV21-1	.	.	19	TRBJ1-5	TGTGCCAGCAGCAAAGGAGAACACGAGGAGAATTATAGCAATCAGCCCCAGCATTTT	CASSKGEHEENYSNQPQHF
TRBV18	TRBD1	.	19	TRBJ2-6	TGTGCCAGCTCACCACTTACCGGGACAGGGTCGTCCGGGGCCAACGTCCTGACTTTC	CASSPLTGTGSSGANVLTF
TRBV5-1	.	.	14	TRBJ2-7	TGCGCCAGCAGCGATTTAAGGACAGCCTACGAGCAGTACTTC	CASSDLRTAYEQYF